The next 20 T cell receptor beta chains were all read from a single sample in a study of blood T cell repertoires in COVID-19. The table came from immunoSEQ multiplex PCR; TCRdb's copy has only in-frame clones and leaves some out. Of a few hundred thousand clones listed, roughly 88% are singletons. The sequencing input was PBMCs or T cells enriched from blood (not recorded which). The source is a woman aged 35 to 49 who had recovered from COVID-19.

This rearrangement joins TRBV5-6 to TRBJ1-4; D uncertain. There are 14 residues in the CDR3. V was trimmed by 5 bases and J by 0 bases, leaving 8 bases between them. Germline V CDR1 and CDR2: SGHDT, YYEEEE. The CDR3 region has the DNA TGTGCCAGCAGTGGAGAAACAACTAATGAAAAACTGTTTTTT. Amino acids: CASSGETTNEKLFF. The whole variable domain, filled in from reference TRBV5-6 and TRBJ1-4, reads DAGVTQSPTHLIKTRGQQVTLRCSPKSGHDTVSWYQQALGQGPQFIFQYYEEEERQRGNFPDRFSGHQFPNYSSELNVNALLLGDSALYLCASSGETTNEKLFFGSGTQLSVL.

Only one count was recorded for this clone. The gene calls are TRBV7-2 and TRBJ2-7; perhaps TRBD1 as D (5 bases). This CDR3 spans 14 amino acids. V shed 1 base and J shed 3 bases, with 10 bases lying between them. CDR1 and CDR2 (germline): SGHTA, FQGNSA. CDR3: CASSLGGTNYEQYF. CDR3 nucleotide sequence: TGTGCCAGCAGCTTAGGGGGCACGAACTACGAGCAGTACTTC.

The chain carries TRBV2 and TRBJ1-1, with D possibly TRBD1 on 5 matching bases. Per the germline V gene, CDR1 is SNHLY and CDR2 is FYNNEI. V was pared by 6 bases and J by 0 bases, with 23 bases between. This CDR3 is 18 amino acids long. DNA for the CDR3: TGTGCCAGCAGGGCTACCCTGGGGGGTATTAGGGTGAACACTGAAGCTTTCTTT. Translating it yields CASRATLGGIRVNTEAFF. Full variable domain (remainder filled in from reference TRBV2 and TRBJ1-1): EPEVTQTPSHQVTQMGQEVILRCVPISNHLYFYWYRQILGQKVEFLVSFYNNEISEKSEIFDDQFSVERPDGSNFTLKIRSTKLEDSAMYFCASRATLGGIRVNTEAFFGQGTRLTVV.

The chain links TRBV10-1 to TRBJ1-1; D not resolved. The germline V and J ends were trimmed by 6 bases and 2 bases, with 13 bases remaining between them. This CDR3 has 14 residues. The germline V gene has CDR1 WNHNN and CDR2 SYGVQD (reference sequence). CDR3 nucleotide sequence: TGCGCCAGCAGAATGGGAGGCGACAACACTGAAGCTTTCTTT. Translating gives CASRMGGDNTEAFF.

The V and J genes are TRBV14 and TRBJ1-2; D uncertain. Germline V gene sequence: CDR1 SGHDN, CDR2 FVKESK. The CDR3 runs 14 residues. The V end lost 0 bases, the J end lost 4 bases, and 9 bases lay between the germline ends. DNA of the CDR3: TGTGCCAGCAGCCAAGATTTGCGCATCTATGGCTACACCTTC. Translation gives CASSQDLRIYGYTF.

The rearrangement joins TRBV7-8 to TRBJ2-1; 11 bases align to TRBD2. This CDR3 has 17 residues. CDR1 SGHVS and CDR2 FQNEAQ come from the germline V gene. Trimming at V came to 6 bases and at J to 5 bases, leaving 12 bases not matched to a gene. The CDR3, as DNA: TGTGCCAGCAGGTGGGGACCCGGGACTAGCGGTCACAATGAGCAGTTCTTC. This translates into CASRWGPGTSGHNEQFF.

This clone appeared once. The CDR3 region has the DNA TGCGCCAGCAGCCAGCGCGAGTTTACCGGGGAGCTGTTTTTT. This encodes CASSQREFTGELFF. The chain carries TRBV4-1 and TRBJ2-2; D uncertain. CDR1 is MGHRA and CDR2 is YSYEKL in the germline V gene. V shed 3 bases and J shed 5 bases, with 10 bases lying between them. This CDR3 spans 14 amino acids.

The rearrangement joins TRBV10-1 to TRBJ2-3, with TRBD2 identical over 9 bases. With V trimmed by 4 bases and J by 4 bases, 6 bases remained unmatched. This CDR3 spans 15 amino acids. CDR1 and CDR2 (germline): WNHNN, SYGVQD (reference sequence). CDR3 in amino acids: CASSGAGGAADTQYF. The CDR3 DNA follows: TGCGCCAGCAGTGGAGCGGGAGGTGCGGCAGATACGCAGTATTTT.

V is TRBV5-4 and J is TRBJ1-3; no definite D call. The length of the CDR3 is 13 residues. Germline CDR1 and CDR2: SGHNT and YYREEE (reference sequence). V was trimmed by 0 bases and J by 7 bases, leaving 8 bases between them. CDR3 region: CASSLAGRNTIYF. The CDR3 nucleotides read TGTGCCAGCAGCTTGGCCGGTCGGAACACCATATATTTT.

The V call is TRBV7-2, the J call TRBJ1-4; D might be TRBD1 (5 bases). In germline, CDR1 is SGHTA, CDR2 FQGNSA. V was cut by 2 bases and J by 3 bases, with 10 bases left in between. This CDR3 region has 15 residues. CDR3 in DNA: TGTGCCAGCAGCTTAAACAGGCTAGCTAATGAAAAACTGTTTTTT. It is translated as CASSLNRLANEKLFF.

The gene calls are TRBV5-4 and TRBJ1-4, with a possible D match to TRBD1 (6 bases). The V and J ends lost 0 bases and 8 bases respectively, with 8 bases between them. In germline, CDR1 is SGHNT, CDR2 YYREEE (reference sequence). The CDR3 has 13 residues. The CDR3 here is CASSLGGGEKLFF. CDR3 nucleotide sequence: TGTGCCAGCAGCTTGGGGGGGGGCGAAAAACTGTTTTTT.

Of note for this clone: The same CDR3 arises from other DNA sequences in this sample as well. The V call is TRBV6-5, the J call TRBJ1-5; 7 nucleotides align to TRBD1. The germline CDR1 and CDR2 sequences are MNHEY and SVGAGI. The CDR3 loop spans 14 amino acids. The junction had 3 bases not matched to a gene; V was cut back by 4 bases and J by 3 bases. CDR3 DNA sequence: TGTGCCAGCAGTTTACAGGGGTTCAATCAGCCCCAGCATTTT. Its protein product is CASSLQGFNQPQHF.

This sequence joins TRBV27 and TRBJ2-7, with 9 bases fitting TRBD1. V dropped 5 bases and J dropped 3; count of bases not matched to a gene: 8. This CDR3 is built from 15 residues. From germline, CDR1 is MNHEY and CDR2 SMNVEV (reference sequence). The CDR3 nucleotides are TGTGCCAGCAGTCGCATCCGGGACAGGGACTACGAGCAGTACTTC. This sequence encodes CASSRIRDRDYEQYF.

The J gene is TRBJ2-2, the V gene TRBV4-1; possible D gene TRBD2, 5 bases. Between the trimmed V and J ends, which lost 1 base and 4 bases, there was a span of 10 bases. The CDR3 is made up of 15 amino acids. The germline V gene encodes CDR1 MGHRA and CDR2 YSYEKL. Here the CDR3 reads CASSQVGSGTGELFF. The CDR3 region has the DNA TGCGCCAGCAGCCAAGTTGGGAGTGGCACCGGGGAGCTGTTTTTT.

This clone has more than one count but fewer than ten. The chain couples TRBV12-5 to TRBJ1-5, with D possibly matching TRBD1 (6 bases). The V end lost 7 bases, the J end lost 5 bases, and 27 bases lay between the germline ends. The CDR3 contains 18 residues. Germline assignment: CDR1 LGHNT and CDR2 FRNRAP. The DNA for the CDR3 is TGTGCTAGTGTGTTAGCCCACTCCTCGACGGACAGTGATCAGCCCCAGCATTTT. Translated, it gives CASVLAHSSTDSDQPQHF. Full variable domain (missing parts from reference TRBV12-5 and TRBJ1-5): DARVTQTPRHKVTEMGQEVTMRCQPILGHNTVFWYRQTMMQGLELLAYFRNRAPLDDSGMPKDRFSAEMPDATLATLKIQPSEPRDSAVYFCASVLAHSSTDSDQPQHFGDGTRLSIL.

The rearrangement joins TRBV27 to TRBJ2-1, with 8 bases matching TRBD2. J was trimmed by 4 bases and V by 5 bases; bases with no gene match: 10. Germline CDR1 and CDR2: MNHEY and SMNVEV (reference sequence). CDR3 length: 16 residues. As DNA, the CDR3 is TGTGCCAGCAGTCACGACTGGGTAGCGGGGTACAATGAGCAGTTCTTC. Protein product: CASSHDWVAGYNEQFF.

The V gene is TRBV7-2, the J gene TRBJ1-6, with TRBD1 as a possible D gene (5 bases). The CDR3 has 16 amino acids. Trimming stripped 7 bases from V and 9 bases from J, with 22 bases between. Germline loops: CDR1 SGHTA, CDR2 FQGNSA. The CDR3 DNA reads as TGTGCCAGCACTCCTAGGGGTGGGGTGAAGTCTTCACCCCTCCACTTT. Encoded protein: CASTPRGGVKSSPLHF.

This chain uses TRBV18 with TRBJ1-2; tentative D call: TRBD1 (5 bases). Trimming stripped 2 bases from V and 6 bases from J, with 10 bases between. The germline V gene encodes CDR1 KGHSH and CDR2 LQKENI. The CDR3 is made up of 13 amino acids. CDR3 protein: CASSPSGQHGYTF. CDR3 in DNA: TGTGCCAGCTCACCATCAGGGCAACATGGCTACACCTTC.

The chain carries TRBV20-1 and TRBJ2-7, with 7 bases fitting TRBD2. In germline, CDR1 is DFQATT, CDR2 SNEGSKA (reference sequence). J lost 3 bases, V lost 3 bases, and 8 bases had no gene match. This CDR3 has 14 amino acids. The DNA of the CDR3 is TGCAGTGCTAGTAAGGCGGGAGTGCTCTACGAGCAGTACTTC. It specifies CSASKAGVLYEQYF.

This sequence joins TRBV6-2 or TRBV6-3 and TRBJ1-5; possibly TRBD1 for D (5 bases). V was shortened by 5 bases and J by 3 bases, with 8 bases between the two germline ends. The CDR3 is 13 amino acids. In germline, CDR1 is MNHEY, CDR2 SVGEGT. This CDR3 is CASSRGTNQPQHF. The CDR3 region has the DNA TGTGCCAGCAGTAGGGGTACCAATCAGCCCCAGCATTTT.